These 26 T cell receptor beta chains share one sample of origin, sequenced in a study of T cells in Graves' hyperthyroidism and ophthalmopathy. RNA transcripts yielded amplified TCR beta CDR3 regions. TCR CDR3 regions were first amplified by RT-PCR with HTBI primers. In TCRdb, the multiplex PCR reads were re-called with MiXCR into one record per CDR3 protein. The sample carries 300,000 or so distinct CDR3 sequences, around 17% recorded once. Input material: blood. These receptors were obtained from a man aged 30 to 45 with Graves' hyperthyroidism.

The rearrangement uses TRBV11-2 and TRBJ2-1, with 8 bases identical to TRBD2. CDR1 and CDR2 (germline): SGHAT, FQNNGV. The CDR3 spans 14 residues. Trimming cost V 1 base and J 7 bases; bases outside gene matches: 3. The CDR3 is CASSLGRGANEQFF. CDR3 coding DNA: TGTGCCAGCAGCTTAGGGCGGGGGGCGAATGAGCAGTTCTTC.

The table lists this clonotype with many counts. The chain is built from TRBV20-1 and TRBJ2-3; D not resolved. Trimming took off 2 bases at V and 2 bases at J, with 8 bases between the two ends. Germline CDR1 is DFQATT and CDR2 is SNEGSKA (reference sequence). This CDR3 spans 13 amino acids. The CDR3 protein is CSARSRLTDTQYF. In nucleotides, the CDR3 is TGCAGTGCTAGATCCAGGCTCACAGATACGCAGTATTTT.

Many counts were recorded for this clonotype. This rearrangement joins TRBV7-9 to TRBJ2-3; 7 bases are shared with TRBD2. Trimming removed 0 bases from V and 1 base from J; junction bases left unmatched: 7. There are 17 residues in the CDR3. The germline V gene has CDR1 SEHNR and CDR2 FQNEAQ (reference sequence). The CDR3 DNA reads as TGTGCCAGCAGCTTAGCGGGGCAGCGGGGACGCACAGATACGCAGTATTTT. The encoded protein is CASSLAGQRGRTDTQYF. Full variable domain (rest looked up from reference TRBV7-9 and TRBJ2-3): DTGVSQNPRHKITKRGQNVTFRCDPISEHNRLYWYRQTLGQGPEFLTYFQNEAQLEKSRLLSDRFSAERPKGSFSTLEIQRTEQGDSAMYLCASSLAGQRGRTDTQYFGPGTRLTVL.

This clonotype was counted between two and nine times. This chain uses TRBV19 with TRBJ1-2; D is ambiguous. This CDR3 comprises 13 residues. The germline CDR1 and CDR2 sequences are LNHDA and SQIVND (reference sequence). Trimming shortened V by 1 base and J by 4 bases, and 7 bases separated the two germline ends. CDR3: CASSIGKGYGYTF. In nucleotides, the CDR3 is TGTGCCAGTAGTATAGGTAAAGGCTATGGCTACACCTTC.

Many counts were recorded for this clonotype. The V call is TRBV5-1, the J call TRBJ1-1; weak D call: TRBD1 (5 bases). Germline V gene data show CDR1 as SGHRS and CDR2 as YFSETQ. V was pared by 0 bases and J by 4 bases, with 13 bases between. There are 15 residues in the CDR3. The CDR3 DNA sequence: TGCGCCAGCAGCTTGGCCCAGGGCCCGGGCACTGAAGCTTTCTTT. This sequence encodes CASSLAQGPGTEAFF.

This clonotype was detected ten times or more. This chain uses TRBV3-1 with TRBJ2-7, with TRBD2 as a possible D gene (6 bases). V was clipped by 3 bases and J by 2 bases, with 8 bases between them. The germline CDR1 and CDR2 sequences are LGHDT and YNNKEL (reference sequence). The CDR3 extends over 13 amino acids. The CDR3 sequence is CASSQRDAYEQYF. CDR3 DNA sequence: TGTGCCAGCAGCCAGCGGGATGCCTACGAGCAGTACTTC.

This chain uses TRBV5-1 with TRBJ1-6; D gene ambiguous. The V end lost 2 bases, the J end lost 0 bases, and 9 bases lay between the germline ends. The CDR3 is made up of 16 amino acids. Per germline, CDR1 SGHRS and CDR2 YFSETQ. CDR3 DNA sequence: TGCGCCAGCAGCTTATGGGCCAGCTCCTATAATTCACCCCTCCACTTT. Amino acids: CASSLWASSYNSPLHF.

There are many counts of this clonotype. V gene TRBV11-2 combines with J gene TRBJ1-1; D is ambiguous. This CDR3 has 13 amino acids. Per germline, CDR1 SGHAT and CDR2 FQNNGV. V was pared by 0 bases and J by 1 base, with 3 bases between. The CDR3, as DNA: TGTGCCAGCAGCTTAGACGCGAACACTGAAGCTTTCTTT. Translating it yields CASSLDANTEAFF. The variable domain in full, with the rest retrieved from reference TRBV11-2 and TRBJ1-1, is EAGVAQSPRYKIIEKRQSVAFWCNPISGHATLYWYQQILGQGPKLLIQFQNNGVVDDSQLPKDRFSAERLKGVDSTLKIQPAKLEDSAVYLCASSLDANTEAFFGQGTRLTVV.

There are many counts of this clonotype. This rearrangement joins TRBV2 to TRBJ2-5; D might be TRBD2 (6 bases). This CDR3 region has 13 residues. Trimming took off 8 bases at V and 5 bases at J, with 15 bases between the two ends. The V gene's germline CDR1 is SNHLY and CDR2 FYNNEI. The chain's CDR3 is CASFGSMTETQYF. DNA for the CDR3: TGTGCCAGCTTCGGGAGTATGACGGAGACCCAGTACTTC.

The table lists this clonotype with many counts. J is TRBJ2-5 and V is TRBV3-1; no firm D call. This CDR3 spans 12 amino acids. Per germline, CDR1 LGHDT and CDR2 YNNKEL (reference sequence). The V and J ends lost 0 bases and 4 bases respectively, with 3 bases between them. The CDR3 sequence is CASSQDLETQYF. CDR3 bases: TGTGCCAGCAGCCAAGATCTAGAGACCCAGTACTTC.

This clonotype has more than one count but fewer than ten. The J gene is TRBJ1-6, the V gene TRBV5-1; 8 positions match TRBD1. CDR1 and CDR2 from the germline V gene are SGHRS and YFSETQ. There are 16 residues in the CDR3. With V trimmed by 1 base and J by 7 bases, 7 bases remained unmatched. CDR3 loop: CASSLLGQGGNSPLHF. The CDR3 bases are TGCGCCAGCAGCTTGCTCGGACAGGGTGGCAATTCACCCCTCCACTTT. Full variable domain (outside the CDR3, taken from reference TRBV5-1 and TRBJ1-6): KAGVTQTPRYLIKTRGQQVTLSCSPISGHRSVSWYQQTPGQGLQFLFEYFSETQRNKGNFPGRFSGRQFSNSRSEMNVSTLELGDSALYLCASSLLGQGGNSPLHFGNGTRLTVT.

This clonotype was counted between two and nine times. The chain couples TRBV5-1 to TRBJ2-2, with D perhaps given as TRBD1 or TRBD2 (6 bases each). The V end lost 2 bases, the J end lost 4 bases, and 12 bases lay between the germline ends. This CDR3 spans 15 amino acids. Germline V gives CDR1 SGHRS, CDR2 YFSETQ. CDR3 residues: CASSLMPGATGELFF. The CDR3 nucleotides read TGCGCCAGCAGCTTAATGCCGGGGGCCACCGGGGAGCTGTTTTTT.

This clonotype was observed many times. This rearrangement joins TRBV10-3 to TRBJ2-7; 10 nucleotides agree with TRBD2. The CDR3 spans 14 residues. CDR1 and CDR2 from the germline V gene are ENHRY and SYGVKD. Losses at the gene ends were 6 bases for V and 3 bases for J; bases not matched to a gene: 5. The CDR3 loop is CAISGLAEGYEQYF. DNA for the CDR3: TGTGCCATCAGCGGACTAGCGGAAGGCTACGAGCAGTACTTC.

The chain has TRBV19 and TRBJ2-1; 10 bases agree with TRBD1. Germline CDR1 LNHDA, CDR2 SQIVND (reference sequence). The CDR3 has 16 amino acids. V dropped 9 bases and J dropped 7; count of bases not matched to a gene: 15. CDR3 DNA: TGTGCCAGCCGGGACAGGGGTAGCGGGATTTTTAATGAGCAGTTCTTC. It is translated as CASRDRGSGIFNEQFF.

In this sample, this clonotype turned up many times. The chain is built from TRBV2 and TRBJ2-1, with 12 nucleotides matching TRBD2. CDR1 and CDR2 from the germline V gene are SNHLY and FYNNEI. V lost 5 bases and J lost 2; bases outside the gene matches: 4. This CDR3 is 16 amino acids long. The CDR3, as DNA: TGTGCCAGCAGTTCAGGACTAGCGGGACCCTACAATGAGCAGTTCTTC. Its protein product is CASSSGLAGPYNEQFF.

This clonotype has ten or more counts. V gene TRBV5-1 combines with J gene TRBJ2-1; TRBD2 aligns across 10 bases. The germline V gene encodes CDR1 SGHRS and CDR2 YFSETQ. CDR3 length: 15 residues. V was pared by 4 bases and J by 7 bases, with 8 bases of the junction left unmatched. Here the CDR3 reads CASSRGLASLNEQFF. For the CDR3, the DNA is TGCGCCAGCAGCAGGGGACTAGCGAGCCTAAATGAGCAGTTCTTC.

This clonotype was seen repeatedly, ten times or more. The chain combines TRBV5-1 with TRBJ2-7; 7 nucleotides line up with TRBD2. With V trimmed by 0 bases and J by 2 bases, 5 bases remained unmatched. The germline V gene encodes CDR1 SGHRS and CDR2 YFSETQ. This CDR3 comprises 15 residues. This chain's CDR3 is CASSLVLAETYEQYF. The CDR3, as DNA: TGCGCCAGCAGCTTGGTCCTAGCGGAAACCTACGAGCAGTACTTC.

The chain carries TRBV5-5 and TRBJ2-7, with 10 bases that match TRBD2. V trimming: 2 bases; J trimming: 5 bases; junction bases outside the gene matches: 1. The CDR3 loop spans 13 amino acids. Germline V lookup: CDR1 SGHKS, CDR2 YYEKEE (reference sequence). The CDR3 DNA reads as TGTGCCAGCAGCTTACTAGCGGGGAACGAGCAGTACTTC. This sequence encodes CASSLLAGNEQYF.

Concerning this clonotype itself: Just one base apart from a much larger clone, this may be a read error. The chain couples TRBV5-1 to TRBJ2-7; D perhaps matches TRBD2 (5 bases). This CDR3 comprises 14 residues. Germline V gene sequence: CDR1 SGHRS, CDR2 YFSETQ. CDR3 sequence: CASSPPGLNYERYF. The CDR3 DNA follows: TGCGCCAGCAGCCCTCCCGGACTGAACTACGAGCGGTACTTC. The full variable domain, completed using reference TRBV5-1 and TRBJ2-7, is KAGVTQTPRYLIKTRGQQVTLSCSPISGHRSVSWYQQTPGQGLQFLFEYFSETQRNKGNFPGRFSGRQFSNSRSEMNVSTLELGDSALYLCASSPPGLNYERYFGPGTRLTVT.

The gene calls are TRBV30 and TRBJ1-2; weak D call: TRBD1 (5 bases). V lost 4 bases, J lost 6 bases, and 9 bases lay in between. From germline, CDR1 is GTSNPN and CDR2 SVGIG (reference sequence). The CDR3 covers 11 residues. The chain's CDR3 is CAWMGRNGYTF. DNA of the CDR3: TGTGCCTGGATGGGACGCAATGGCTACACCTTC.

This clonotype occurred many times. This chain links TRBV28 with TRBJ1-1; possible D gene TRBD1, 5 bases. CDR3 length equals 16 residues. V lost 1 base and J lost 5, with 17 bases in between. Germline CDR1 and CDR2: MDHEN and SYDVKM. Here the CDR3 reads CASSLSFLGGKTEAFF. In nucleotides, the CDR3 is TGTGCCAGCAGTTTATCCTTTTTGGGGGGAAAGACTGAAGCTTTCTTT. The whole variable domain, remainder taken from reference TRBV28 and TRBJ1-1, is DVKVTQSSRYLVKRTGEKVFLECVQDMDHENMFWYRQDPGLGLRLIYFSYDVKMKEKGDIPEGYSVSREKKERFSLILESASTNQTSMYLCASSLSFLGGKTEAFFGQGTRLTVV.

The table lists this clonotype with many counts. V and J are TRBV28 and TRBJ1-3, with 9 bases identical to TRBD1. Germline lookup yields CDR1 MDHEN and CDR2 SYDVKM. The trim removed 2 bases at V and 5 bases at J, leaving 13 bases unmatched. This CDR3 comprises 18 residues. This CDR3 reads CASSLTRRDRVTRNTIYF. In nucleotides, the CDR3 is TGTGCCAGCAGTTTAACGAGAAGGGACAGGGTGACCAGAAACACCATATATTTT.

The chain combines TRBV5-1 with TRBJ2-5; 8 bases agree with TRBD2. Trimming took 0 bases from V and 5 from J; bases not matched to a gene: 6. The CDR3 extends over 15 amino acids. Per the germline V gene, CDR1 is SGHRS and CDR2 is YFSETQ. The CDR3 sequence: CASSLVGLDGETQYF. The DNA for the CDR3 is TGCGCCAGCAGCTTGGTGGGACTAGATGGTGAGACCCAGTACTTC.

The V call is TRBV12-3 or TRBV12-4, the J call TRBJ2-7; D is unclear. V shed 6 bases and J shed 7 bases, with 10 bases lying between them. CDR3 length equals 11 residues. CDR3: CASSTDGEQYF. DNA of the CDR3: TGTGCCAGCAGCACCGACGGAGAGCAGTACTTC.

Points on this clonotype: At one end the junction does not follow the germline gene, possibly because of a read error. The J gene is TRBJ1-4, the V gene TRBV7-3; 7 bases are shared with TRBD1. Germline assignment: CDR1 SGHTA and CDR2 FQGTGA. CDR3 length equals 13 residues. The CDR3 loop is CASGLSPGQTLFF. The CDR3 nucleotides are TGTGCCAGCGGCTTGAGTCCGGGACAGACCCTGTTTTTT.

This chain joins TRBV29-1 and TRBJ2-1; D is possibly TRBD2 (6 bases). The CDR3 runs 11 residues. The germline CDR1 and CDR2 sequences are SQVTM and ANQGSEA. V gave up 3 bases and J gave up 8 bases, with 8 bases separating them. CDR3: CSVEEGHEQFF. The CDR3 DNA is TGCAGCGTTGAGGAGGGCCATGAGCAGTTCTTC.